This T cell receptor beta chain was sequenced during a study of T cells in Graves' hyperthyroidism and ophthalmopathy. Study background: Blood from the periphery was taken at initial diagnosis, before any treatment.

With V trimmed by 5 bases and J by 5 bases, 11 bases remained unmatched. This CDR3 has 17 residues. The germline CDR1 and CDR2 sequences are SGHNT and YYREEE (reference sequence). Uncontrolled infections, other autoimmune diseases, pregnancy or lactation led to exclusion of patients. Researchers amplified the TCR beta CDR3 regions from RNA transcripts. RT-PCR in the first round (using the HTBI primer set) targeted the TCR CDR3. TCRdb re-derived calls from the multiplex PCR reads in MiXCR, one entry per CDR3 protein. The sample holds a few hundred thousand distinct CDR3 sequences, 15% to 19% seen once. This clonotype showed up just a few times.

Sample: blood. The chain combines TRBV5-4 with TRBJ2-5; 14 bases match TRBD2. This TCR was sampled from a woman aged 18 to 35 with Graves' hyperthyroidism that later progressed to Graves' ophthalmopathy. This CDR3 is CASRAGTSGSGRETQYF. The CDR3 DNA sequence: TGTGCCAGCAGGGCCGGGACTAGCGGGAGTGGACGGGAGACCCAGTACTTC.